This TCR beta chain was sequenced in a study of graft-versus-host responses after intestinal transplantation. About the study: Multivisceral, liver-intestinal, or isolated intestinal grafts went to recipients. Anti-thymocyte globulin induction, then tacrolimus and steroids for around three years, went to all recipients.

This CDR3 comprises 14 residues. Trimming cost V 2 bases and J 0 bases, with 6 bases left between them. The germline V gene has CDR1 LGHNT and CDR2 FRNRAP. Concerning this clone: No antigen is known for it.

Libraries were prepared by immunoSEQ multiplex PCR; TCRdb keeps only in-frame clonotypes and omits some of them. The table shows roughly 8,600 clones, with around 92% occurring only once. Study conclusions and caveats: Peak circulating GvH clone levels tracked with early post-transplant HvG declines. In patients with graft-donor T cell macrochimerism, allograft graft-versus-host to host-versus-graft clonal ratios were high.

The sequence was collected from a human patient who received an intestinal transplant, so some T cells may come from the graft donor. The chain joins TRBV12-5 to TRBJ2-3, with unresolved D. The sequences come from PBMCs, collected just over 30 days after intestinal transplant. The CDR3 spells CASGLPPSTDTQYF. As DNA, the CDR3 is TGTGCTAGTGGTTTGCCGCCCAGCACAGATACGCAGTATTTT.